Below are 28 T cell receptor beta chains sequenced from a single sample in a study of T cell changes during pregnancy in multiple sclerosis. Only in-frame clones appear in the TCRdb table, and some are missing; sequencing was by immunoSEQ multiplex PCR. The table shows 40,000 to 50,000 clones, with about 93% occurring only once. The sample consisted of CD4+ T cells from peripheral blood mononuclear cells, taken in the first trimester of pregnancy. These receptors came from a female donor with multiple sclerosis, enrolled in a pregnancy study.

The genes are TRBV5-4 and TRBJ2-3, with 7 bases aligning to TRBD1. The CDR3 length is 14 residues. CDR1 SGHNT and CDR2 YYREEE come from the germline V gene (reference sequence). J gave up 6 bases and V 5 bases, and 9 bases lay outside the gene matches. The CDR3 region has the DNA TGTGCCAGCAGTACCAACAGGGGAAGGGATACGCAGTATTTT. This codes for CASSTNRGRDTQYF.

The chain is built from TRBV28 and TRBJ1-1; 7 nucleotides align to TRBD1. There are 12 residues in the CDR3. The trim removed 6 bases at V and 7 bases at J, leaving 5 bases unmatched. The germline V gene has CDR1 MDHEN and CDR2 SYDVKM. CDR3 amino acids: CASSQRDSEAFF. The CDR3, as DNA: TGTGCCAGCAGCCAGAGGGACAGTGAAGCTTTCTTT.

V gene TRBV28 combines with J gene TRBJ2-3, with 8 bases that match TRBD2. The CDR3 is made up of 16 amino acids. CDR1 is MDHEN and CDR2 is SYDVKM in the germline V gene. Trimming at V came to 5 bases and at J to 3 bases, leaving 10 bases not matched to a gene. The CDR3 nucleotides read TGTGCCAGCAGTCTCTCAGTTCGGGGGGGGACAGATACGCAGTATTTT. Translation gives CASSLSVRGGTDTQYF.

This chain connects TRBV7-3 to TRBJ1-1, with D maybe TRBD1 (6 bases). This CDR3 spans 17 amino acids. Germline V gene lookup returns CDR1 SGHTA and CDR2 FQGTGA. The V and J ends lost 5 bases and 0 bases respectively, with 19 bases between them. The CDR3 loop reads CASSPLPKTGMNTEAFF. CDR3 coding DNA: TGTGCCAGCAGCCCCCTTCCTAAAACAGGGATGAACACTGAAGCTTTCTTT.

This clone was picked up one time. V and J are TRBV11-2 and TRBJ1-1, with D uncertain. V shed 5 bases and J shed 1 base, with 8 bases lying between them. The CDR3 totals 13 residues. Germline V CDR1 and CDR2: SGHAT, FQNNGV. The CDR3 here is CASSPDWNTEAFF. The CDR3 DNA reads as TGTGCCAGCAGCCCCGACTGGAACACTGAAGCTTTCTTT. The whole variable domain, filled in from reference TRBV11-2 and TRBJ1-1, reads EAGVAQSPRYKIIEKRQSVAFWCNPISGHATLYWYQQILGQGPKLLIQFQNNGVVDDSQLPKDRFSAERLKGVDSTLKIQPAKLEDSAVYLCASSPDWNTEAFFGQGTRLTVV.

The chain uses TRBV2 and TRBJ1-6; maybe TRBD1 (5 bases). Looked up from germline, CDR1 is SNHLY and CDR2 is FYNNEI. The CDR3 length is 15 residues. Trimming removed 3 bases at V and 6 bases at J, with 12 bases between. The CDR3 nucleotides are TGTGCCAGCAGTGATTTGCAGGGAAGTAATTCACCCCTCCACTTT. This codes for CASSDLQGSNSPLHF.

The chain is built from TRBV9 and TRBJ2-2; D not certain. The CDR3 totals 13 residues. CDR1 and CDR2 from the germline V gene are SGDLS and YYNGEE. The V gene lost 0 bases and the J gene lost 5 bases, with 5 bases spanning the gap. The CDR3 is CASSVAQTGELFF. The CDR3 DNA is TGTGCCAGCAGCGTAGCACAGACCGGGGAGCTGTTTTTT. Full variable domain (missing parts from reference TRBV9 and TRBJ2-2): DSGVTQTPKHLITATGQRVTLRCSPRSGDLSVYWYQQSLDQGLQFLIQYYNGEERAKGNILERFSAQQFPDLHSELNLSSLELGDSALYFCASSVAQTGELFFGEGSRLTVL.

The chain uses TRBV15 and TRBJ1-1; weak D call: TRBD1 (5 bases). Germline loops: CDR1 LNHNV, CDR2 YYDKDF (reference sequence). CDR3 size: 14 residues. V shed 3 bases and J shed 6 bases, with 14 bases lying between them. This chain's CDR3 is CATSSLGLGAEAFF. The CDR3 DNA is TGTGCCACCAGCAGCTTGGGGTTAGGGGCTGAAGCTTTCTTT. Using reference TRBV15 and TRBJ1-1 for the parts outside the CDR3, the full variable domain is DAMVIQNPRYQVTQFGKPVTLSCSQTLNHNVMYWYQQKSSQAPKLLFHYYDKDFNNEADTPDNFQSRRPNTSFCFLDIRSPGLGDTAMYLCATSSLGLGAEAFFGQGTRLTVV.

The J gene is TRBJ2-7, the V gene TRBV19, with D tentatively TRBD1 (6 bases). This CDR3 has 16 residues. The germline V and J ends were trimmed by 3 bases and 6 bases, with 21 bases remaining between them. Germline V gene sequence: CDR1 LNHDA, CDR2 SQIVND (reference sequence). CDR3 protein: CASSMLRNRAAGEQYF. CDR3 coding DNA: TGTGCCAGTAGTATGCTGAGGAACAGGGCCGCTGGCGAGCAGTACTTC.

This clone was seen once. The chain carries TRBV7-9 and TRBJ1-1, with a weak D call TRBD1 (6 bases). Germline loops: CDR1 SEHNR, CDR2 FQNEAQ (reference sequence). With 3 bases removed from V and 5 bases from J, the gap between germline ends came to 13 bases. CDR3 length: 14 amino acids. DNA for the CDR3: TGTGCCAGCAGCTTCACAGGGTATGGGACTGAAGCTTTCTTT. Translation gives CASSFTGYGTEAFF.

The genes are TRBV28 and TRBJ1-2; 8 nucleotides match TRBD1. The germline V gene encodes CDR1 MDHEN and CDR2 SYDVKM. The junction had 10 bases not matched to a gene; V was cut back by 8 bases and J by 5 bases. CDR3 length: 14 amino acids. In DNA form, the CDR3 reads TGTGCCAGCGGTCTGGACAGGGCCCCTTATGGCTACACCTTC. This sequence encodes CASGLDRAPYGYTF.

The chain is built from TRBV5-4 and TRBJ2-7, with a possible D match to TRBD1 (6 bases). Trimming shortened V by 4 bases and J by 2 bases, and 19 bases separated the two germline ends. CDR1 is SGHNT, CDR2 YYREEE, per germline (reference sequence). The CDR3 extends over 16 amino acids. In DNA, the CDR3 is TGTGCCAGCAGCGGAAAACAGGGCAGGGCCCCCTACGAGCAGTACTTC. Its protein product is CASSGKQGRAPYEQYF.

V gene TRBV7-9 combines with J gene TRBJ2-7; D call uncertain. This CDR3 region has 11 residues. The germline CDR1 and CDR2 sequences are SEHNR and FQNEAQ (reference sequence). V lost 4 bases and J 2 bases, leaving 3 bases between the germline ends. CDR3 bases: TGTGCCAGCAGCTCGGCCTACGAGCAGTACTTC. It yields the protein CASSSAYEQYF.

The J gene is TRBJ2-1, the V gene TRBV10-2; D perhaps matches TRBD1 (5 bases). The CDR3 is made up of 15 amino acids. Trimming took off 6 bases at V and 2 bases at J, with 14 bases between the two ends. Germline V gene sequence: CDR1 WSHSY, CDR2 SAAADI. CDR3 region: CASSPKGHPYNEQFF. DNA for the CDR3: TGCGCCAGCAGCCCCAAGGGGCACCCCTACAATGAGCAGTTCTTC.

CDR3 region: CASSYSTGNPYEQYF. The CDR3 nucleotides read TGTGCCAGCAGTTACTCAACCGGGAACCCCTACGAGCAGTACTTC. The chain uses TRBV6-5 and TRBJ2-7; tentatively, D is TRBD2 (5 bases). The CDR3 consists of 15 residues. The V end lost 0 bases, the J end lost 2 bases, and 11 bases lay between the germline ends. Per the germline V gene, CDR1 is MNHEY and CDR2 is SVGAGI.

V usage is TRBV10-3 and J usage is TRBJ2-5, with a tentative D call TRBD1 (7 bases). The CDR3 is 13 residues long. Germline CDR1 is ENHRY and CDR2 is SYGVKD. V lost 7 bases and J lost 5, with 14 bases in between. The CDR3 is CAINQGGRETQYF. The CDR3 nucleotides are TGTGCCATCAACCAGGGGGGCAGGGAGACCCAGTACTTC.

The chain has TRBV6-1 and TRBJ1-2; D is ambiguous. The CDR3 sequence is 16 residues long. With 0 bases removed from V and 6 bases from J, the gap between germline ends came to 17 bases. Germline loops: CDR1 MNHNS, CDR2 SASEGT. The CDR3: CASSEASVSVPDGYTF. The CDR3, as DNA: TGTGCCAGCAGTGAAGCTTCGGTTTCCGTCCCGGATGGCTACACCTTC.

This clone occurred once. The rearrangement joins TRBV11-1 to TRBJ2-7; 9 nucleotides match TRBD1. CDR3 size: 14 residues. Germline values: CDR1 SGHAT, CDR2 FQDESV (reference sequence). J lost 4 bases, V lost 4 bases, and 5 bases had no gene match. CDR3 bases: TGTGCCAGCAGCTCCGGGACAGGGATTTACGAGCAGTACTTC. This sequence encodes CASSSGTGIYEQYF.

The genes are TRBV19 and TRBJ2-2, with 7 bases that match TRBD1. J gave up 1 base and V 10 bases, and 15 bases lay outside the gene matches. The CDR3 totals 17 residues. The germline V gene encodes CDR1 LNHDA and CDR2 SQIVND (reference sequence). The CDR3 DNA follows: TGTGCCACCCCGATTCTTAAAACAGGGGTGAACACCGGGGAGCTGTTTTTT. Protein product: CATPILKTGVNTGELFF.

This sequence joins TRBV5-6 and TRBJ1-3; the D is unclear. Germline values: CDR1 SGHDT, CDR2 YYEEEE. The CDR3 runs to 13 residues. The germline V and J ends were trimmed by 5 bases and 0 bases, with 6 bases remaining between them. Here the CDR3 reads CASRDYSGNTIYF. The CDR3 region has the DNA TGTGCCAGCAGAGACTACTCTGGAAACACCATATATTTT.

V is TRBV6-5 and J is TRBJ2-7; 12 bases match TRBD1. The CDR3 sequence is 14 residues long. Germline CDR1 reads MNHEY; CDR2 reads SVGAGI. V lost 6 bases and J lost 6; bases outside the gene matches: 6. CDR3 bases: TGTGCCAGCAGCCCCGGGACAGGGGGCGCCGAGCAGTACTTC. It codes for CASSPGTGGAEQYF.

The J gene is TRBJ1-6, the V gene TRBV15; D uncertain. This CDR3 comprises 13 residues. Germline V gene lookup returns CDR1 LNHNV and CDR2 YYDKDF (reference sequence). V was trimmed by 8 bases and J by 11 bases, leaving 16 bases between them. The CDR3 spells CATGARTGTPLHF. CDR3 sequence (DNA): TGTGCCACCGGAGCAAGGACTGGGACACCCCTCCACTTT.

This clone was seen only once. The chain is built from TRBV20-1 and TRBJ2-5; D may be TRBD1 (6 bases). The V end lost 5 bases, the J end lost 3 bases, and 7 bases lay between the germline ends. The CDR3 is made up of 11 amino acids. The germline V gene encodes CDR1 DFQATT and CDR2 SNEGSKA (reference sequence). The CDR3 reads CSARQEETQYF. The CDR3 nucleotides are TGCAGTGCTCGACAGGAAGAGACCCAGTACTTC.

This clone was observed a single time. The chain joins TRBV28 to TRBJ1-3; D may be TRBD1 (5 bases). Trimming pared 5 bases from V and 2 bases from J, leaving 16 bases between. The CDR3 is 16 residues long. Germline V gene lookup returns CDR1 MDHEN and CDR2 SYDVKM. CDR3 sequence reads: CASSPGGTFAGNTIYF. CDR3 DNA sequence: TGTGCCAGCAGTCCGGGGGGTACCTTCGCTGGAAACACCATATATTTT.

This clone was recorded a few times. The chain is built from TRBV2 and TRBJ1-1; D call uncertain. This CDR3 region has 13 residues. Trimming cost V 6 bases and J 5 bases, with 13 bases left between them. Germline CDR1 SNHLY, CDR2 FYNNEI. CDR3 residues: CASRTEGWTEAFF. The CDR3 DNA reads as TGTGCCAGCAGGACCGAGGGATGGACTGAAGCTTTCTTT.

CDR3 residues: CAATGGANTEAFF. For the CDR3, the DNA is TGTGCCGCGACAGGGGGCGCGAACACTGAAGCTTTCTTT. The V and J genes are TRBV7-2 and TRBJ1-1, with 10 bases identical to TRBD1. J was trimmed by 1 base and V by 11 bases; bases with no gene match: 4. The CDR3 consists of 13 residues. Per the germline V gene, CDR1 is SGHTA and CDR2 is FQGNSA.

The CDR3 spells CASSPGYENEKLFF. In DNA, the CDR3 is TGTGCCAGCAGTCCCGGGTACGAAAATGAAAAACTGTTTTTT. The genes are TRBV5-4 and TRBJ1-4; the D is unclear. The CDR3 extends over 14 amino acids. Germline values: CDR1 SGHNT, CDR2 YYREEE (reference sequence). V lost 5 bases and J lost 5, with 13 bases in between.

The CDR3 loop is CASSLFWAGGSGANVLTF. The CDR3 DNA is TGTGCCAGCAGTTTATTTTGGGCAGGGGGCTCTGGGGCCAACGTCCTGACTTTC. V is TRBV27 and J is TRBJ2-6; 7 nucleotides align to TRBD1. CDR1 and CDR2 (germline): MNHEY, SMNVEV (reference sequence). V gave up 1 base and J gave up 0 bases; unmatched junction bases: 6. The CDR3 has 18 residues.